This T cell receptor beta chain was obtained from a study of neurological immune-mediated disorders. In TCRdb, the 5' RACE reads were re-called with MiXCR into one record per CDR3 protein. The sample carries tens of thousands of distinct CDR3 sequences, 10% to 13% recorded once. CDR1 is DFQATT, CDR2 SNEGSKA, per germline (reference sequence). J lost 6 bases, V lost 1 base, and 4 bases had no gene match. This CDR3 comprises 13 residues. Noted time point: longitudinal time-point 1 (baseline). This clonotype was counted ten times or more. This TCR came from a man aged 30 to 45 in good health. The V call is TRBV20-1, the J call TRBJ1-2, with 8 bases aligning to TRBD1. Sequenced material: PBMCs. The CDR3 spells CSARGTGNHGYTF. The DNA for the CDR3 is TGCAGTGCTAGAGGGACAGGGAACCATGGCTACACCTTC.